A single sample is the source of the 27 T cell receptor beta chains below, sequenced in a study of T cells in Graves' hyperthyroidism and ophthalmopathy. RNA transcripts yielded amplified TCR beta CDR3 regions. First-round RT-PCR of the TCR CDR3 relied on the HTBI primer set. TCRdb processed the multiplex PCR reads anew with MiXCR; each CDR3 protein has one entry. The data show 500,000 to 800,000 distinct CDR3 sequences, with roughly 14% seen just once and approximately 12% held by the top ten. The material sequenced was blood. These receptors were taken from a woman between 45 and 65 years old with Graves' ophthalmopathy.

At least ten counts were recorded for this clonotype. The chain couples TRBV27 to TRBJ2-7, with 9 bases fitting TRBD1. Germline V lookup: CDR1 MNHEY, CDR2 SMNVEV (reference sequence). This CDR3 contains 13 residues. The V and J ends lost 6 bases and 5 bases, in that order; junction bases with no gene match: 5. CDR3 region: CASRIQGADEQYF. CDR3 DNA sequence: TGTGCCAGCAGAATACAGGGGGCCGACGAGCAGTACTTC.

This clonotype was observed at least ten times. V gene TRBV6-2 or TRBV6-3 combines with J gene TRBJ2-1; the match to TRBD2 covers 8 bases. The germline gives CDR1 MNHEY, CDR2 SVGEGT. The V segment lost 0 bases and the J segment 2 bases; nucleotides outside the gene matches: 9. CDR3 length equals 18 residues. The CDR3: CASSYSLASGLTYNEQFF. CDR3 bases: TGTGCCAGCAGTTACTCGTTGGCTAGCGGGCTCACCTACAATGAGCAGTTCTTC.

This clonotype was counted ten times or more. The chain links TRBV7-6 to TRBJ2-6; D gene unclear. The CDR3 sequence is 15 residues long. V dropped 1 base and J dropped 1 base, with 5 bases sitting between them. From germline, CDR1 is SGHVS and CDR2 FNYEAQ. This CDR3 is CASSLDGSGANVLTF. DNA for the CDR3: TGTGCCAGCAGCTTAGACGGTTCTGGGGCCAACGTCCTGACTTTC.

This clonotype was seen repeatedly, ten times or more. The chain has TRBV5-6 and TRBJ2-1; 11 bases match TRBD2. Per the germline V gene, CDR1 is SGHDT and CDR2 is YYEEEE. The CDR3 length is 16 residues. V lost 0 bases to trimming and J lost 9 bases; unmatched junction nucleotides: 8. The CDR3 sequence: CASSLELAGGPGEQFF. The CDR3, as DNA: TGTGCCAGCAGCTTGGAGTTAGCGGGAGGGCCTGGTGAGCAGTTCTTC. The full variable domain, with the rest looked up from reference TRBV5-6 and TRBJ2-1, is DAGVTQSPTHLIKTRGQQVTLRCSPKSGHDTVSWYQQALGQGPQFIFQYYEEEERQRGNFPDRFSGHQFPNYSSELNVNALLLGDSALYLCASSLELAGGPGEQFFGPGTRLTVL.

This clonotype was detected ten times or more. V and J are TRBV27 and TRBJ1-1; weak D call: TRBD1 (5 bases). Trimming took off 8 bases at V and 12 bases at J, with 22 bases between the two ends. CDR1 and CDR2 (germline): MNHEY, SMNVEV (reference sequence). There are 13 residues in the CDR3. The DNA for the CDR3 is TGTGCCAGCTCCCAGAAAGTGGGGACCCGTACTTTCTTT. Translating it yields CASSQKVGTRTFF.

The V and J genes are TRBV30 and TRBJ1-1; D is uncertain. Trimming stripped 5 bases from V and 4 bases from J, with 8 bases between. Germline V gene lookup returns CDR1 GTSNPN and CDR2 SVGIG (reference sequence). The CDR3 contains 11 residues. CDR3 loop: CAWSWATEAFF. CDR3 DNA: TGTGCCTGGTCTTGGGCCACTGAAGCTTTCTTT.

This clonotype came up many times. The chain has TRBV29-1 and TRBJ1-2; D call uncertain. Deletions cut 4 bases from V and 0 bases from J, with 6 bases between. The CDR3 totals 12 residues. Germline V gene sequence: CDR1 SQVTM, CDR2 ANQGSEA. CDR3 sequence: CSVAEANYGYTF. The CDR3 region has the DNA TGCAGCGTTGCCGAGGCTAACTATGGCTACACCTTC.

This clonotype was seen many times. The rearrangement joins TRBV7-2 to TRBJ2-7, with TRBD2 matching over 10 bases. Trimming removed 6 bases from V and 4 bases from J; junction bases left unmatched: 6. The CDR3 is 14 amino acids. From germline, CDR1 is SGHTA and CDR2 FQGNSA. In nucleotides, the CDR3 is TGTGCCAGCAGACCTAGCGGGAGAGGGTACGAGCAGTACTTC. Protein sequence: CASRPSGRGYEQYF.

This clonotype came up many times. The rearrangement links TRBV28 to TRBJ2-4, with 7 bases lining up with TRBD1. CDR3 length: 16 amino acids. The germline CDR1 and CDR2 sequences are MDHEN and SYDVKM. The J segment lost 0 bases and the V segment lost 5 bases, leaving 7 bases of the junction unmatched. CDR3 sequence (DNA): TGTGCCAGCAGTCACCGGGACAGAAAAGCCAAAAACATTCAGTACTTC. Translating it yields CASSHRDRKAKNIQYF.

This clonotype was picked up a small number of times. The V call is TRBV24-1, the J call TRBJ2-6; 11 positions agree with TRBD1. CDR3 length equals 17 residues. V shed 4 bases and J 0 bases; nucleotides not matched to a gene: 1. The germline CDR1 and CDR2 sequences are KGHDR and SFDVKD. The CDR3 coding sequence is TGTGCCACCAGTGAAGGGACAGGGGGCTCTGGGGCCAACGTCCTGACTTTC. Protein product: CATSEGTGGSGANVLTF.

V and J are TRBV20-1 and TRBJ2-7; D not resolved. The CDR3 is 15 residues long. Germline V CDR1 and CDR2: DFQATT, SNEGSKA (reference sequence). The V gene lost 2 bases and the J gene lost 0 bases, with 14 bases spanning the gap. The DNA for the CDR3 is TGCAGTGCTAGAAGTGTTAGTACAATCTCCTACGAGCAGTACTTC. Encoded protein: CSARSVSTISYEQYF.

The chain recombines TRBV2 with TRBJ2-1, with a possible D match to TRBD2 (5 bases). CDR1 and CDR2 from the germline V gene are SNHLY and FYNNEI. The CDR3 loop spans 12 amino acids. Trimming removed 6 bases from V and 5 bases from J, with 8 bases in between. This CDR3 is CASRADNNEQFF. As DNA, the CDR3 is TGTGCCAGCAGAGCGGATAACAATGAGCAGTTCTTC.

At least ten counts were recorded for this clonotype. The rearrangement links TRBV3-1 to TRBJ1-2; D uncertain. Between the trimmed V and J ends, which lost 2 bases and 5 bases, there was a span of 12 bases. This CDR3 is 14 amino acids long. Per the germline V gene, CDR1 is LGHDT and CDR2 is YNNKEL (reference sequence). CDR3 residues: CASSQPSGIYGYTF. The CDR3 bases are TGTGCCAGCAGCCAACCTAGCGGGATTTATGGCTACACCTTC.

This clonotype appeared many times. The chain links TRBV18 to TRBJ2-7; D ambiguous. This CDR3 is 12 amino acids long. CDR1 is KGHSH, CDR2 LQKENI, per germline. V lost 2 bases to trimming and J lost 5 bases, with 7 bases between them. CDR3 sequence (DNA): TGTGCCAGCTCACCATCGTCTAACGAGCAGTACTTC. Its protein is CASSPSSNEQYF.

The sample holds a few counts of this clonotype. V usage is TRBV9 and J usage is TRBJ1-1; D might be TRBD1 (6 bases). Trimming removed 2 bases from V and 1 base from J, with 12 bases in between. Germline assignment: CDR1 SGDLS and CDR2 YYNGEE. The CDR3 extends over 15 amino acids. CDR3 sequence (DNA): TGTGCCAGCAGCGTCGGGGGGGGGCCGAACACTGAAGCTTTCTTT. Its translation: CASSVGGGPNTEAFF.

The rearrangement uses TRBV4-1 and TRBJ2-7; 15 bases are shared with TRBD2. V dropped 4 bases and J dropped 7; count of bases not matched to a gene: 5. Looked up from germline, CDR1 is MGHRA and CDR2 is YSYEKL. There are 15 residues in the CDR3. The CDR3: CASSLRTSGGDEQYF. The CDR3 DNA follows: TGCGCCAGCAGCCTAAGGACTAGCGGGGGGGATGAGCAGTACTTC.

This clonotype turned up a few times. The gene calls are TRBV20-1 and TRBJ1-6; D perhaps matches TRBD1 (5 bases). V was shortened by 5 bases and J by 4 bases, with 12 bases between the two germline ends. Germline V gene lookup returns CDR1 DFQATT and CDR2 SNEGSKA (reference sequence). This CDR3 comprises 14 residues. The CDR3 DNA reads as TGCAGTGCTCCACCTGACAGTTATAATTCACCCCTCCACTTT. Its translation: CSAPPDSYNSPLHF.

The chain links TRBV29-1 to TRBJ1-2; 8 nucleotides align to TRBD1. Trimming at V came to 6 bases and at J to 4 bases, leaving 16 bases not matched to a gene. The CDR3 length is 16 residues. CDR1 is SQVTM and CDR2 is ANQGSEA in the germline V gene. The CDR3 nucleotides read TGCAGCGTCGGCTCAAAATTGACAGGGGCCGTCTATGGCTACACCTTC. It translates to CSVGSKLTGAVYGYTF.

This clonotype was detected ten times or more. The rearrangement links TRBV28 to TRBJ2-5; D uncertain. Trimming stripped 2 bases from V and 0 bases from J, with 7 bases between. The CDR3 sequence is 14 residues long. Germline V gene lookup returns CDR1 MDHEN and CDR2 SYDVKM. The CDR3 here is CASSLSLYQETQYF. The CDR3 DNA reads as TGTGCCAGCAGTTTAAGCTTGTACCAAGAGACCCAGTACTTC.

This clonotype was found many times. This chain joins TRBV30 and TRBJ2-1, with 10 bases aligning to TRBD1. CDR1 is GTSNPN, CDR2 SVGIG, per germline (reference sequence). The J segment lost 7 bases and the V segment lost 0 bases, leaving 6 bases of the junction unmatched. This CDR3 is built from 15 residues. Here the CDR3 DNA reads TGTGCCTGGAGTGTAGGGGACAGGGGTAGAAATGAGCAGTTCTTC. Its protein product is CAWSVGDRGRNEQFF.

In its sample, this clonotype was seen many times. The genes are TRBV6-1 and TRBJ2-5; TRBD1 matches at 8 bases. V shed 5 bases and J 5 bases; nucleotides not matched to a gene: 7. Germline values: CDR1 MNHNS, CDR2 SASEGT. The CDR3 runs to 14 residues. The CDR3 reads CASSQPGGAETQYF. The CDR3 DNA is TGTGCCAGCAGTCAACCAGGGGGCGCGGAGACCCAGTACTTC.

This chain links TRBV11-1 with TRBJ1-3; 7 nucleotides agree with TRBD1. The trim removed 4 bases at V and 8 bases at J, leaving 2 bases unmatched. The CDR3 extends over 12 amino acids. Germline CDR1 reads SGHAT; CDR2 reads FQDESV (reference sequence). The CDR3 loop is CASSSGQYTIYF. The CDR3 nucleotides are TGTGCCAGCAGCTCGGGACAGTACACCATATATTTT.

This clonotype occurred many times. This chain uses TRBV20-1 with TRBJ2-1; 12 nucleotides match TRBD2. The CDR3 is made up of 17 amino acids. With 3 bases clipped from V and 3 bases from J, the junction kept 9 bases outside the gene matches. Germline CDR1 is DFQATT and CDR2 is SNEGSKA (reference sequence). The CDR3 here is CSASLHLTSGSYNEQFF. As DNA, the CDR3 is TGCAGTGCTAGCCTCCATTTGACTAGCGGGAGCTACAATGAGCAGTTCTTC.

This clonotype was seen only a few times. The chain carries TRBV6-1 and TRBJ2-2; D gene unclear. This CDR3 contains 17 residues. Germline CDR1 is MNHNS and CDR2 is SASEGT. Between the trimmed V and J ends, which lost 0 bases and 6 bases, there was a span of 17 bases. The CDR3: CASSEAVTRPSPGELFF. The CDR3 DNA reads TGTGCCAGCAGTGAAGCGGTGACAAGGCCATCCCCCGGGGAGCTGTTTTTT.

This clonotype was detected many times. This chain links TRBV28 with TRBJ2-5; the D call may be TRBD1 or TRBD2 (5 bases each). V shed 10 bases and J shed 4 bases, with 16 bases lying between them. CDR1 MDHEN and CDR2 SYDVKM come from the germline V gene. This CDR3 is built from 13 residues. The DNA of the CDR3 is TGTGCCATAAAAACCGGGACGGTAGAGACCCAGTACTTC. Translated, it gives CAIKTGTVETQYF.

The rearrangement uses TRBV28 and TRBJ1-1; TRBD1 agrees at 9 bases. V was clipped by 5 bases and J by 5 bases; unmatched bases: 9. The CDR3 is 15 amino acids. Germline V gene lookup returns CDR1 MDHEN and CDR2 SYDVKM. The CDR3 sequence: CASSSPGTGLTEAFF. The CDR3 DNA sequence: TGTGCCAGCAGTAGTCCCGGGACAGGGTTGACTGAAGCTTTCTTT.

This clonotype was observed many times. The chain links TRBV4-2 to TRBJ1-2, with D possibly being TRBD1 (5 bases). There are 14 residues in the CDR3. Trimming left V 3 bases short and J 2 bases short, with 10 bases between. Germline lookup yields CDR1 LGHNA and CDR2 YNFKEQ. This chain's CDR3 is CASSQGPSNYGYTF. In DNA form, the CDR3 reads TGTGCCAGCAGCCAGGGACCCTCCAACTATGGCTACACCTTC.